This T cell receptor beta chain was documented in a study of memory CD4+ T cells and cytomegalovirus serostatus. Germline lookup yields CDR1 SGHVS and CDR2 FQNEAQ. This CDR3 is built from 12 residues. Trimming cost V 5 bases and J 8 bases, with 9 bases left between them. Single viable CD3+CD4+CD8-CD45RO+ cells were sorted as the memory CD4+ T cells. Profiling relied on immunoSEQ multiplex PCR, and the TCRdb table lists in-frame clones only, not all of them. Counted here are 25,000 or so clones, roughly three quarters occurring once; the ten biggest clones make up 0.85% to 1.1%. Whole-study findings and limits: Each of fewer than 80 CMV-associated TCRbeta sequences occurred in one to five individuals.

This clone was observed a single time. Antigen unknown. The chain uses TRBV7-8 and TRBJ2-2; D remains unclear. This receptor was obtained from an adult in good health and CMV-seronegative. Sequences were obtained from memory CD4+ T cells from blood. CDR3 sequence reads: CASSPQAGELFF. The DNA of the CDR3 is TGTGCCAGCAGCCCTCAAGCAGGGGAGCTGTTTTTT.